The rows below give T cell receptor beta chains drawn from one sample of a study of human versus mouse CDR3 diversity and MHC coevolution. The assay was immunoSEQ multiplex PCR, and TCRdb's table has in-frame clones only and misses some. The table includes fewer than 80,000 clones, 85% to 95% detected once. Sequencing was done on a sample of naive CD4+ T cells from blood. These receptors all stem from a person aged 25-75 years in good health. Each CDR3 is given with its conserved first and last residue.

V gene: TRBV19; J gene: TRBJ2-1; CDR3 protein: CASSIMRREQFF
V gene: TRBV18; J gene: TRBJ2-2; CDR3 protein: CASSPRGTGANTGELFF
V gene: TRBV18; J gene: TRBJ2-1; CDR3 protein: CASRGGKAASDEQFF
V gene: TRBV6-6; J gene: TRBJ2-6; CDR3 protein: CACWGTGANVLTF
V gene: TRBV6-1; J gene: NA; CDR3 protein: CASSDLGQAGEQYF
V gene: TRBV6-6; J gene: TRBJ1-1; CDR3 protein: CASIRWDRLNTEAFF
V gene: TRBV6-5; J gene: TRBJ1-5; CDR3 protein: CASSSGYSNQPQHF
V gene: TRBV27; J gene: TRBJ1-6; CDR3 protein: CASSSRQGLDSPLHF
V gene: TRBV7-2; J gene: TRBJ2-5; CDR3 protein: CASSLGGLQETQYF
V gene: TRBV6-5; J gene: NA; CDR3 protein: CASSYGSYYEQYF
V gene: TRBV10-3; J gene: TRBJ2-2; CDR3 protein: CAIRPGETNTGELFF
V gene: TRBV6-5; J gene: TRBJ1-1; CDR3 protein: CASRDRFGTEAFF
V gene: TRBV2; J gene: TRBJ2-4; CDR3 protein: CASSSPGQATVGNIQYF
V gene: TRBV6-1; J gene: TRBJ1-1; CDR3 protein: CASSRQGSNTEAFF
V gene: TRBV19; J gene: TRBJ2-7; CDR3 protein: CASSPGQGVSYEQYF
V gene: TRBV2; J gene: TRBJ2-5; CDR3 protein: CASLYQETQYF
V gene: TRBV6-5; J gene: TRBJ2-5; CDR3 protein: CASSFREGETQYF
V gene: TRBV7-9; J gene: TRBJ1-4; CDR3 protein: CASRSGGAGEKLFF
V gene: TRBV6-5; J gene: TRBJ1-6; CDR3 protein: CASRGTVSYNSPLHF
V gene: TRBV28; J gene: NA; CDR3 protein: CAIMVGQGGIYEQYF
V gene: TRBV7-8; J gene: TRBJ1-1; CDR3 protein: CASRRAFGDTEAFF
V gene: TRBV9; J gene: TRBJ2-1; CDR3 protein: CASSARQGSSYNEQFF
V gene: TRBV2; J gene: TRBJ2-6; CDR3 protein: CASSQDNSGANVLTF
V gene: TRBV2; J gene: TRBJ1-5; CDR3 protein: CASSDRGGRQTFVVRPQHF
V gene: TRBV7-8; J gene: TRBJ2-1; CDR3 protein: CASSSGLAGGIHEQFF
V gene: TRBV18; J gene: TRBJ2-3; CDR3 protein: CASSPNAGQGSDTQYF
V gene: TRBV2; J gene: TRBJ1-5; CDR3 protein: CASSEEQGSNQPQHF
V gene: TRBV19; J gene: TRBJ2-3; CDR3 protein: CASSIQGASDTQYF
V gene: TRBV5-7; J gene: TRBJ2-5; CDR3 protein: CASRGQGAWETQYF
V gene: TRBV14; J gene: TRBJ2-1; CDR3 protein: CASSRSGTSGRTEQFF
V gene: TRBV6-1; J gene: TRBJ2-1; CDR3 protein: CASSPLQDEQFF
V gene: TRBV5-1; J gene: TRBJ2-5; CDR3 protein: CASSGRQGLGARETQYF
V gene: TRBV7-8; J gene: NA; CDR3 protein: CASSSGSPSEQYF
V gene: TRBV6-1; J gene: TRBJ2-7; CDR3 protein: CASSGAGYLEQYF
V gene: TRBV6-1; J gene: TRBJ1-2; CDR3 protein: CASRKGTPYGYTF
V gene: TRBV19; J gene: TRBJ2-7; CDR3 protein: CASSEQGPSYEQYF
V gene: TRBV20-1; J gene: TRBJ1-2; CDR3 protein: CSARDDGYTF
V gene: TRBV19; J gene: TRBJ2-1; CDR3 protein: CASSTTPRASGSLF
V gene: TRBV18; J gene: TRBJ2-2; CDR3 protein: CASSPRNGQRNTGELFF
V gene: TRBV27; J gene: TRBJ2-4; CDR3 protein: CASRAFQGRGSKNIQYF
V gene: TRBV19; J gene: TRBJ2-7; CDR3 protein: CASRPGLADPYEQYF
V gene: TRBV6-6; J gene: TRBJ2-5; CDR3 protein: CASSYSDRGETQYF
V gene: TRBV6-6; J gene: TRBJ2-1; CDR3 protein: CASSRLADNEQFF